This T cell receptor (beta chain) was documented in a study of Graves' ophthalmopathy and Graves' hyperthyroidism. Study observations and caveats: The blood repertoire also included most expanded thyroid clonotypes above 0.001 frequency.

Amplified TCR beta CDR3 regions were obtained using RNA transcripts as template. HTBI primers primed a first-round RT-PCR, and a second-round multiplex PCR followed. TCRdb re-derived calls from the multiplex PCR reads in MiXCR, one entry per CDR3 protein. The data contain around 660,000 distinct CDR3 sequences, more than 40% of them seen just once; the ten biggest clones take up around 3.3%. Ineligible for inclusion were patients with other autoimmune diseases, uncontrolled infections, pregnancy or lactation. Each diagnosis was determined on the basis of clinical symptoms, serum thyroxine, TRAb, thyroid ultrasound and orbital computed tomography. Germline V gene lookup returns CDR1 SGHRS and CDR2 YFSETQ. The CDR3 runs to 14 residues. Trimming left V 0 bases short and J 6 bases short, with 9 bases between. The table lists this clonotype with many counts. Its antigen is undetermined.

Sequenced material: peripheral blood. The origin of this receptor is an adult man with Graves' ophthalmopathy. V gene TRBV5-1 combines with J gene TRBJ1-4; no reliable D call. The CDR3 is CASSLDGLYEKLFF. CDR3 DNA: TGCGCCAGCAGCTTGGACGGGCTTTATGAAAAACTGTTTTTT.